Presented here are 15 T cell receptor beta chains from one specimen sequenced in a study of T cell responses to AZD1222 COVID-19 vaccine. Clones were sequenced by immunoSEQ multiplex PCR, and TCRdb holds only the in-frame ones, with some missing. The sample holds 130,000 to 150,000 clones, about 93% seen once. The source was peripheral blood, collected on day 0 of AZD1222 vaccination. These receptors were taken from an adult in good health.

The CDR3 here is CASSPRERFEAFF. CDR3 coding DNA: TGTGCCAGCTCACCACGGGAGAGGTTTGAAGCTTTCTTT. The chain has TRBV18 and TRBJ1-1; D gene ambiguous. From germline, CDR1 is KGHSH and CDR2 LQKENI. This CDR3 contains 13 residues. V was shortened by 1 base and J by 7 bases, with 10 bases between the two germline ends.

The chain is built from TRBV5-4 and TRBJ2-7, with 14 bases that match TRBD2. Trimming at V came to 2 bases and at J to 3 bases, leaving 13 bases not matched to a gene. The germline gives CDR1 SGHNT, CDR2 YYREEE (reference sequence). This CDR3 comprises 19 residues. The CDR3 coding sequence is TGTGCCAGCAGCTTCAGGCCCGGGACTAGCGGGAGACGAAACTACGAGCAGTACTTC. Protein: CASSFRPGTSGRRNYEQYF.

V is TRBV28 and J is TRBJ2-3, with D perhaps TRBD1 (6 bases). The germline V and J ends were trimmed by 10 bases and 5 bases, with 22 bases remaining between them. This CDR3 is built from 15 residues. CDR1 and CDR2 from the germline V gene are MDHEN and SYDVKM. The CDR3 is CATQAPNRDQDTQYF. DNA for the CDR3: TGTGCCACCCAAGCTCCGAACAGGGATCAAGATACGCAGTATTTT.

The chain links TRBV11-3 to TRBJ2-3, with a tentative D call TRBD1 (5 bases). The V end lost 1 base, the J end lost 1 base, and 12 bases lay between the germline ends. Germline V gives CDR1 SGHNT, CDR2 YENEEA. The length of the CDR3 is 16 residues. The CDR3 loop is CASSLGDSPRTDTQYF. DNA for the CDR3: TGTGCCAGCAGCTTAGGAGACAGTCCCCGCACAGATACGCAGTATTTT. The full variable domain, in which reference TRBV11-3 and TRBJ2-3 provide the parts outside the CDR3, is EAGVVQSPRYKIIEKKQPVAFWCNPISGHNTLYWYLQNLGQGPELLIRYENEEAVDDSQLPKDRFSAERLKGVDSTLKIQPAELGDSAVYLCASSLGDSPRTDTQYFGPGTRLTVL.

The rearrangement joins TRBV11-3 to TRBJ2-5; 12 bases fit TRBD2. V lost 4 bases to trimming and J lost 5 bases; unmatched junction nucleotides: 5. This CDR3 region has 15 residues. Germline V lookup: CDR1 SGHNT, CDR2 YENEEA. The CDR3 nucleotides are TGTGCCAGCAGCTCCCGGACTAGCGGGGAGGAGACCCAGTACTTC. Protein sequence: CASSSRTSGEETQYF.

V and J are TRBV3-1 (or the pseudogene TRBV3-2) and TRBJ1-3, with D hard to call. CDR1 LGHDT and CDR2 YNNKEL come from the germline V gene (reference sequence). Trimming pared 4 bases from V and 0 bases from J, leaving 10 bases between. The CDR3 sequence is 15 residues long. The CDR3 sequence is CASSPVRGSGNTIYF. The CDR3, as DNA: TGTGCCAGCAGCCCTGTAAGAGGCTCTGGAAACACCATATATTTT.

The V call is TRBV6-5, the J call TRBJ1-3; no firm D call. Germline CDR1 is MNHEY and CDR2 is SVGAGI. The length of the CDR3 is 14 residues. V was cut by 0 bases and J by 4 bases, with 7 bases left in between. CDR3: CASSYSEQGNTIYF. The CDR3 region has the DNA TGTGCCAGCAGTTACTCAGAACAGGGAAACACCATATATTTT.

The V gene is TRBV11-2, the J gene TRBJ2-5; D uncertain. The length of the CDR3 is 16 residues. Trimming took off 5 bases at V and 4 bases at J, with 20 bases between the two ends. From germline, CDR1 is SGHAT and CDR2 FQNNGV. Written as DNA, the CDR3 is TGTGCCAGCAGCCCAAAGCAGGTGTTCGGCGGAGAGACCCAGTACTTC. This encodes CASSPKQVFGGETQYF.

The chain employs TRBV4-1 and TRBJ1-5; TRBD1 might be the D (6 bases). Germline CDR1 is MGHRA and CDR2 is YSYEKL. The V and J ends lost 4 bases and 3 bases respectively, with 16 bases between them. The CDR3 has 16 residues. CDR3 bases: TGCGCCAGCAGCCCTCGGTATCGGGACAACAATCAGCCCCAGCATTTT. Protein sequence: CASSPRYRDNNQPQHF.

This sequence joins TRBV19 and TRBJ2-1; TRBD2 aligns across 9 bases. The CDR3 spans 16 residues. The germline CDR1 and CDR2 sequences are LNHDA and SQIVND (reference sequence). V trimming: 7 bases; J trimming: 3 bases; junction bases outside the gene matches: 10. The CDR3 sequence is CASTETFSGSYNEQFF. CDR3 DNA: TGTGCCAGTACCGAGACTTTTAGCGGGAGCTACAATGAGCAGTTCTTC.

In DNA form, the CDR3 reads TGTGCCAGCAGCTTAGGATCGGGCACCGGGGAGCTGTTTTTT. Its translation: CASSLGSGTGELFF. The chain joins TRBV11-1 to TRBJ2-2; D not resolved. Trimming pared 1 base from V and 4 bases from J, leaving 7 bases between. This CDR3 is built from 14 residues. From germline, CDR1 is SGHAT and CDR2 FQDESV (reference sequence). The full variable domain, its missing parts supplied by reference TRBV11-1 and TRBJ2-2, is EAEVAQSPRYKITEKSQAVAFWCDPISGHATLYWYRQILGQGPELLVQFQDESVVDDSQLPKDRFSAERLKGVDSTLKIQPAELGDSAMYLCASSLGSGTGELFFGEGSRLTVL.

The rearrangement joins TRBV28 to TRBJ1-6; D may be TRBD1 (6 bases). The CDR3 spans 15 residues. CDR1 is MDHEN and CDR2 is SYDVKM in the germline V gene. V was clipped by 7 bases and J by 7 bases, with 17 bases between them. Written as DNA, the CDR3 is TGTGCCAGCACCCTTCTCCCTCAGGGGAATTCACCCCTCCACTTT. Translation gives CASTLLPQGNSPLHF.

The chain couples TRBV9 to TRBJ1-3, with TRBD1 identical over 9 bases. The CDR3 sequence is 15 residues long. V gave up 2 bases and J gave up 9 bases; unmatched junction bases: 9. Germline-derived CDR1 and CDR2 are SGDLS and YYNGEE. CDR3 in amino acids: CASSVEQGASGTIYF. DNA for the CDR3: TGTGCCAGCAGCGTGGAACAGGGGGCTAGCGGCACCATATATTTT. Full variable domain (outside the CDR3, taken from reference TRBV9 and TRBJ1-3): DSGVTQTPKHLITATGQRVTLRCSPRSGDLSVYWYQQSLDQGLQFLIQYYNGEERAKGNILERFSAQQFPDLHSELNLSSLELGDSALYFCASSVEQGASGTIYFGEGSWLTVV.

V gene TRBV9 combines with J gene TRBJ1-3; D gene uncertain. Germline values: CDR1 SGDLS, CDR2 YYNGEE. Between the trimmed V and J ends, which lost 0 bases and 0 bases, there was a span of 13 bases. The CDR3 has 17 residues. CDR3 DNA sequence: TGTGCCAGCAGCGTAGTGGCCCATCCCTCCTCTGGAAACACCATATATTTT. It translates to CASSVVAHPSSGNTIYF.

The CDR3 sequence: CASTLEGRGTAFF. CDR3 coding DNA: TGTGCCAGCACCTTGGAGGGGCGAGGGACAGCTTTCTTT. The chain couples TRBV6-1 to TRBJ1-1; D is perhaps TRBD1 (5 bases). Germline V gene sequence: CDR1 MNHNS, CDR2 SASEGT. The CDR3 sequence is 13 residues long. V was trimmed by 7 bases and J by 10 bases, leaving 19 bases between them.